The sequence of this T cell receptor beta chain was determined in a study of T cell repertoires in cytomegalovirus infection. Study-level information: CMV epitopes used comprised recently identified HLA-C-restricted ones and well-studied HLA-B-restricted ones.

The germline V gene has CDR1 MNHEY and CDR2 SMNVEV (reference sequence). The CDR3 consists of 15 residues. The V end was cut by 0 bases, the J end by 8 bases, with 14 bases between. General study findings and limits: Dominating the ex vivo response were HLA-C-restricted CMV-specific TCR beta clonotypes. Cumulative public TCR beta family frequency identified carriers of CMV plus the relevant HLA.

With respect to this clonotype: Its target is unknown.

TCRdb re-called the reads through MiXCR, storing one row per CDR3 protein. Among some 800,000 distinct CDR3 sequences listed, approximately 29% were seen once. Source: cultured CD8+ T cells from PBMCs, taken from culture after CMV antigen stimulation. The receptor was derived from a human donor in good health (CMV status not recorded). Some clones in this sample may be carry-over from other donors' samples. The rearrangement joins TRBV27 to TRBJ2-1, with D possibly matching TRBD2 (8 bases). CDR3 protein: CASSLSTGGGHEQFF. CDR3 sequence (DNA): TGTGCCAGCAGTTTATCTACGGGAGGGGGCCATGAGCAGTTCTTC.